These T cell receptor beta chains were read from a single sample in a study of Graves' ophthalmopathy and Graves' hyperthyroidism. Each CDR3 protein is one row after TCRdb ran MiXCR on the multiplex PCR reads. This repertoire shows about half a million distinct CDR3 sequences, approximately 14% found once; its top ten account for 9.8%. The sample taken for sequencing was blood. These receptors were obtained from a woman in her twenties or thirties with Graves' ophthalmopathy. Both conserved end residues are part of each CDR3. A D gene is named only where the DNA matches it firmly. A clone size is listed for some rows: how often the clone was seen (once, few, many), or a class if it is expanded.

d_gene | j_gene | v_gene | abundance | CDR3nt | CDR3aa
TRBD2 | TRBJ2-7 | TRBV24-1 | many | TGTGCCACCAGTGAAGGAGCGGGACCGAGAGAGCAGTACTTC | CATSEGAGPREQYF
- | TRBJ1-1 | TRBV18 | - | TGTGCCAGCTCAGTCTCGACAGCGAACACTGAAGCTTTCTTT | CASSVSTANTEAFF
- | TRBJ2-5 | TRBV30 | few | TGTGCCTGGAGTGTCGGGACCGGAGAGACCCAGTACTTC | CAWSVGTGETQYF
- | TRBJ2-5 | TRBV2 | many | TGTGCCAGCAGGAGGGGGGGCCCCGAGTACTTC | CASRRGGPEYF
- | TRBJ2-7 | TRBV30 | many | TGTGCCTGGAGTCTAGGGCAGGGAATCGACGAGCAGTACTTC | CAWSLGQGIDEQYF
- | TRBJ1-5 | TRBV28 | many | TGTGCCAGCAGTGATCGGGACGGACTGGGTCAGCCCCAGCATTTT | CASSDRDGLGQPQHF
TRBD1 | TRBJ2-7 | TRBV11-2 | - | TGTGCCAGCAGCTTAGAAGGGACAGAGGTGCACGAGCAGTACTTC | CASSLEGTEVHEQYF
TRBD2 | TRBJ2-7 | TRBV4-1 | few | TGCGCCAGCAGCCAAGATCAACTAGCGGGGGGCTACGAGCAGTACTTC | CASSQDQLAGGYEQYF
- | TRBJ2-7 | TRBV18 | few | TGTGCCAGCTCACGGTATGAAAATAGCTACGAGCAGTACTTC | CASSRYENSYEQYF
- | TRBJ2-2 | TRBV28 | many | TGTGCCAGCAGTGAATGGGATCGGACACAAAAGTTCGGGGAGCTGTTTTTT | CASSEWDRTQKFGELFF
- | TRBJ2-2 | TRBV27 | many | TGTGCCAGCAGTTTGGGGGGCGGGGAGCTGTTTTTT | CASSLGGGELFF
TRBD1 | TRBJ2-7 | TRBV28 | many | TGTGCCAGCAGTGCCAGGGACAGCCAAGGTTACGAGCAGTACTTC | CASSARDSQGYEQYF
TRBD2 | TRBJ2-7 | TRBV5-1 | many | TGCGCCAGCAGAACCGGGACTAGCGAAGCCTACGAGCAGTACTTC | CASRTGTSEAYEQYF
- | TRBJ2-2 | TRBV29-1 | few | TGCAGCGCCTTTGGGTTCGCGAACACCGGGGAGCTGTTTTTT | CSAFGFANTGELFF
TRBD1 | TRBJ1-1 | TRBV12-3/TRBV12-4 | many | TGTGCCAGCAGTTTCGGACAGGGCAAGAACACTGAAGCTTTCTTT | CASSFGQGKNTEAFF
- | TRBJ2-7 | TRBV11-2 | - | TGTGCCAGCAGCTTAGGGCAGGGCTCCTACGAGGAGTACTTC | CASSLGQGSYEEYF
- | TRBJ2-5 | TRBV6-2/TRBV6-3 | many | TGTGCCAGCAGTTACGTCGGTGGTTGGGAGACCCAGTACTTC | CASSYVGGWETQYF
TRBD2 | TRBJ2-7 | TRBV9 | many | TGTGCCAGCAGCCCCCAGGGCGGGAGGGCCATCGAGCAGTACTTC | CASSPQGGRAIEQYF
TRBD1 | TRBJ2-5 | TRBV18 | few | TGTGCCAGCTCACCAGGACAGGGAAGCCGTGAGACCCAGTACTTC | CASSPGQGSRETQYF
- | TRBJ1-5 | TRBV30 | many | TGTGCCTGGAGTTGGGACGTCAATCAGCCCCAGCATTTT | CAWSWDVNQPQHF
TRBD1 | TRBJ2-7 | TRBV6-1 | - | TGTGCCGGCAGTGGAGGTGACAGGGACCATTTGGGGGAGCAGTACTTC | CAGSGGDRDHLGEQYF
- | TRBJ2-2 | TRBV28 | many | TGTGCCAGCTATCCTCTGGGGGGCGCGAACACCGGGGAGCTGTTTTTT | CASYPLGGANTGELFF
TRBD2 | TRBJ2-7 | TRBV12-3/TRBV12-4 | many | TGTGCCAGCAGTTCCTTGAGCGGGGACTCCTACGAGCATTACTTC | CASSSLSGDSYEHYF
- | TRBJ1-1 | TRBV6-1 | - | TGTGCCAGCAGAGTATGGGACACTGAAGCTTTCTTT | CASRVWDTEAFF
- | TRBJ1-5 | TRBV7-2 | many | TGTGCCAGCAGCTTCCAGGGTGCCCCCAATCAGCCCCAGCATTTT | CASSFQGAPNQPQHF
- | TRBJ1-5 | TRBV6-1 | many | TGTGCCAGCAGCCGCCCGGGGGGACAGCCCCAGCATTTT | CASSRPGGQPQHF
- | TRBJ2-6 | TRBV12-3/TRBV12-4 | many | TGTGCCAGCAGCTTAGCTGGGGCCAACGTCCTGACTTTC | CASSLAGANVLTF
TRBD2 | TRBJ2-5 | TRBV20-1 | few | TGCAGTGCTAGAACTAGCGGGGGGGCTACAGAGACCCAGTACTTC | CSARTSGGATETQYF
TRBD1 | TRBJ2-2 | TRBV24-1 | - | TGTGCCACCAGTGACGGGGACAGGGAGATTTCCGGGGAGCTGTTTTTT | CATSDGDREISGELFF
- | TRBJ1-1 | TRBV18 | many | TGTGCCAGCTCACGGTGGGGGGAGAACACTGAAGCTTTCTTT | CASSRWGENTEAFF
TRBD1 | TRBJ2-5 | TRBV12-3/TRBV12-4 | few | TGTGCCAGCGGAGTGGACAGGGAGGAGACCCAGTACTTC | CASGVDREETQYF
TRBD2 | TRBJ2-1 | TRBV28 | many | TGTGCCATCAGCGGGACTAGCAGATTCAATGAGCAGTTCTTC | CAISGTSRFNEQFF
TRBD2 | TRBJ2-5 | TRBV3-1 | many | TGTGCCAGCAGCCAGGGACTAGCGGGGGGAGAGACCCAGTACTTC | CASSQGLAGGETQYF
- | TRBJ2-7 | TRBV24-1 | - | TGTGCCACCAGTGATTTTGTAGGGGCCTACGAGCAGTACTTC | CATSDFVGAYEQYF
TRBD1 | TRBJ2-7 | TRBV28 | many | TGTGCCAGCAGTCCAATCCGGGACAGCCTACTGGGGGAGCAGTACTTC | CASSPIRDSLLGEQYF
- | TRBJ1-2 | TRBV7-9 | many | TGTGCCAGCAGCCTACGGGCGGGGAAGGACTATGGCTACACCTTC | CASSLRAGKDYGYTF
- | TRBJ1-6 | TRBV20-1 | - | TGCAGTGCTAGAGGCATGGAATCACCCCTCCACTTT | CSARGMESPLHF